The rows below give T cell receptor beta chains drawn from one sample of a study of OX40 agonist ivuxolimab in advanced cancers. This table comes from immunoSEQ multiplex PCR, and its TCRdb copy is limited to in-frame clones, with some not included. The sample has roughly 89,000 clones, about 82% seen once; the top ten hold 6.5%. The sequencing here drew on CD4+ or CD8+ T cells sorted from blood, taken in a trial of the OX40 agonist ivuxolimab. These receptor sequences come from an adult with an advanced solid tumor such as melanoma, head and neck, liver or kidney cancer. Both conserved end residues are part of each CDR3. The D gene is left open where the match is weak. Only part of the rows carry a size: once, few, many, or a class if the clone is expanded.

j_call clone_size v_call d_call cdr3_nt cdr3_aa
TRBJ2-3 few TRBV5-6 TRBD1 TGTGCCAGCAGCTTGATGGGACAGGGGAGTTCAGATACGCAGTATTTT CASSLMGQGSSDTQYF
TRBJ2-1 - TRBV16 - TGTGCCAGCAGCCAATTCGGGGCCCAGGTGGCCTACAATGAGCAGTTCTTC CASSQFGAQVAYNEQFF
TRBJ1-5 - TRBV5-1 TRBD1 TGCGCCAGCAGCTTGGAAGGACAGGTAAATCAGCCCCAGCATTTT CASSLEGQVNQPQHF
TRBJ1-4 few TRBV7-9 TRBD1 TGTGCCAGCAGCCCTACGACAGGGATTAATGAAAAACTGTTTTTT CASSPTTGINEKLFF
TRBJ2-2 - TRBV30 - TGTGCCTGGAGTCCTGACTTCACCGGGGAGCTGTTTTTT CAWSPDFTGELFF
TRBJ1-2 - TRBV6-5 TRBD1 TGTGCCAGCAGTACAGGGGGCCGGTATGGCTACACCTTC CASSTGGRYGYTF
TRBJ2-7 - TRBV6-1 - TGTGCCAGCAGTGAAGCGGGCGGGGATGGGATCTACGAGCAGTACTTC CASSEAGGDGIYEQYF
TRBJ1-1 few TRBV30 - TGTGCCTGGAGTGTAACAGTAAACACTGAAGCTTTCTTT CAWSVTVNTEAFF
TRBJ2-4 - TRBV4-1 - TGCGCCAGCAGCCCTGTGGGGGGGCCACCCAAAAACATTCAGTACTTC CASSPVGGPPKNIQYF
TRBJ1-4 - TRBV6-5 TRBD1 TGTGCCAGCAGTTACTCTCCAGGGGGAGCTGAAAAACTGTTTTTT CASSYSPGGAEKLFF
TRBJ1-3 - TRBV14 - TGTGCCAGCAGCCAAGGGCGGAGCTCTGGAAACACCATATATTTT CASSQGRSSGNTIYF
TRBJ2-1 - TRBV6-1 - TGTGCCAGCAGTGAATTGTGGGGGGTGTCCTACAATGAGCAGTTCTTC CASSELWGVSYNEQFF
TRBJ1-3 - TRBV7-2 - TGTGCCAGCAGCCCCCGATTACCGGGACTTGGGAGGGACACCATATATTTT CASSPRLPGLGRDTIYF
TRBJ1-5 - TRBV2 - TGTGCCAGCAGTGAACAGCACAATCAGCCCCAGCATTTT CASSEQHNQPQHF
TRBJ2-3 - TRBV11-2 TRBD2 TGTGCCAGCAGCTTAGACTTGGGACTAGCGGGAGGGCCGGCTAGGGGTACGCAGTATTTT CASSLDLGLAGGPARGTQYF
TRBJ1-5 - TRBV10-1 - TGCGCCAGCAGTGAGTCGAACAGGGTCAGCAATCAGCCCCAGCATTTT CASSESNRVSNQPQHF
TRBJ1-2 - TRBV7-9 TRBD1 TGTGCCAGCAGCTTGACCGGGACAGGGAGTTATGGCTACACCTTC CASSLTGTGSYGYTF
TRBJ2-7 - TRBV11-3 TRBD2 TGTGCCAGCAGCTCCCACGGGGGGGACTACGAGCAGTACTTC CASSSHGGDYEQYF
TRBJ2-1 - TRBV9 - TGTGCCAGCAGCGTGGGAAGCGGAAGCTCCTACAATGAGCAGTTCTTC CASSVGSGSSYNEQFF
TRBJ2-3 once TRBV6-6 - TGTGCCAGCATCCCGGGACCTAACACAGATACGCAGTATTTT CASIPGPNTDTQYF
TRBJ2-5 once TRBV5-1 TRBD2 TGCGCCAGCAGCGGGGGCGGGAGGCTCCAAGAGACCCAGTACTTC CASSGGGRLQETQYF
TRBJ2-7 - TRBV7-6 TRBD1 TGTGCCAGCAGTTCAGGGGGCTCCCCTTCCTACGAGCAGTACTTC CASSSGGSPSYEQYF
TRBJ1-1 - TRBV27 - TGTGCCACGCGAGGGGCGGAGAACACTGAAGCTTTCTTT CATRGAENTEAFF
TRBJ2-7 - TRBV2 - TGTGCCAGCAGTATCAGGGACCACGAGCAGTACTTC CASSIRDHEQYF
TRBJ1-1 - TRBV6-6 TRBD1 TGTGCCAGCAGTAAAGGACAGGGGGCGCGAACTGAAGCTTTCTTT CASSKGQGARTEAFF
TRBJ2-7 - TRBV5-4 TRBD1 TGTGCCAGCAGCACCCCTTATCAGGGGGCTTACGAGCAGTACTTC CASSTPYQGAYEQYF
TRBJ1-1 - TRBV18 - TGTGCCAGCTCACCAAGTCCCCCTGAAGCTTTCTTT CASSPSPPEAFF
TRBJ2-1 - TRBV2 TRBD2 TGTGCCAGCAGTGAGACTAGCGGGGGCTACAATGAGCAGTTCTTC CASSETSGGYNEQFF
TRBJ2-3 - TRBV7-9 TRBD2 TGTGCCAGCAGCTTAACTAGCGGGACTACAGATACGCAGTATTTT CASSLTSGTTDTQYF
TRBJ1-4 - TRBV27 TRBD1 TGTGCCAGCAGTTTCGGACAGGGGATTGAAAAACTGTTTTTT CASSFGQGIEKLFF
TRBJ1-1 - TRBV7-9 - TGTGCCAGCAGCTCCACAGGAATGAACACTGAAGCTTTCTTT CASSSTGMNTEAFF
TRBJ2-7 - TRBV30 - TGTGCCTGGAGTTGGGACACGCTCAGCTCCTACGAGCAGTACTTC CAWSWDTLSSYEQYF